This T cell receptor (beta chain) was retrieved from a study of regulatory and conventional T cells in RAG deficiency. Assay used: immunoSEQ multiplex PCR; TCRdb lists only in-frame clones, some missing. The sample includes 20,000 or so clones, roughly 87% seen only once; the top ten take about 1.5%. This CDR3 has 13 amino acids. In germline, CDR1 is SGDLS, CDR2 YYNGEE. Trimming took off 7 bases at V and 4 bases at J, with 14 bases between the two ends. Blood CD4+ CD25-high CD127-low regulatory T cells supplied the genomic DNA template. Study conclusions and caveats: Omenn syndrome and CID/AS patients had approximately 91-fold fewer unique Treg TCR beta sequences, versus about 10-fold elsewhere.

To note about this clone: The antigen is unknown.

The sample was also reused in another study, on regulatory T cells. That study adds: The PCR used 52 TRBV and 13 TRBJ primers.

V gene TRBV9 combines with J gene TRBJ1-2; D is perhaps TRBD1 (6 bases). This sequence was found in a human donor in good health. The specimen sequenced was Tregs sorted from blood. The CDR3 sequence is CASRQAGGYGYTF. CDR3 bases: TGTGCCAGCCGACAGGCCGGGGGCTATGGCTACACCTTC. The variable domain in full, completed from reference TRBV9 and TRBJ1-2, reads DSGVTQTPKHLITATGQRVTLRCSPRSGDLSVYWYQQSLDQGLQFLIQYYNGEERAKGNILERFSAQQFPDLHSELNLSSLELGDSALYFCASRQAGGYGYTFGSGTRLTVV.